This TCR beta chain appears in the sequencing data of a study of blood T cell repertoires in COVID-19 (dated by TCRdb to 2018 to 2021). General notes on the study: The collaborator samples originated in the United States, Italy and Spain and spanned the acute and convalescent phases of COVID-19. The material from the prospective study consisted of cDNA or gDNA derived from T cells, B-cell-depleted T cells, or PBMCs. The repertoires were made available in a free public database intended to serve as a resource for research on the immune response to SARS-CoV-2. Sample metadata almost always included a de-identified subject ID, COVID-19 status, age in years and sex. Where available, HLA class I and class II types were obtained from metadata supplied by the sample provider rather than from assay-based typing. The dataset comprised deeply sampled blood TCRbeta repertoires from subjects exposed to, actively infected with, or recovered from COVID-19. The samples were drawn from the first 160 participants of the ongoing ImmuneRACE study and from over 950 subjects provided by 6 global collaborators.

Broader findings and caveats from the paper: Clinical and demographic metadata were provided uncurated, with the amount varying by source and participant.

Taken from cysteine to phenylalanine, the CDR3 has 16 residues. Only the CDR3 DNA is retained, 48 bases long and in frame from the first base. After removal of 5 bases from V and 0 bases from J, the junction retains 8 bases not matched to a gene. CDR1 and CDR2 were assigned from the germline V gene as SGHAT and FQNNGV. This clone was seen more than once but under ten times. The target of this receptor is not known. The sample holds no much larger clone one base away, and base qualities are not on file. Enrolling through a virtual design, the prospective study's participants ranged in age from roughly 18 to 90 years and lived across some 23 United States geographic areas. To assign participants to cohorts, the prospective study relied on clinical history that participants themselves reported in a screening survey and a study questionnaire. Exposed participants were defined as having been in contact with someone with a PCR-confirmed or clinician-diagnosed COVID-19 case within 2 weeks of study entry. Mobile phlebotomists in the prospective study collected whole blood, serum and a nasopharyngeal or oropharyngeal swab from every participant. Participants in the prospective study had the option to provide additional blood draws and questionnaires over a roughly 2-month period. Blood samples from the prospective study were shipped frozen or at room temperature prior to DNA extraction.

TCRbeta CDR3 regions were amplified from genomic DNA by means of the immunoSEQ Assay, a bias-controlled multiplex PCR. In the paper's pipeline: The number of nucleated cells in each sample was estimated from the amplification of reference gene primers within the assay. To quantify the absolute abundance of each unique TCRbeta CDR3 rearrangement, sequence reads were collapsed and filtered. For each sample, productive Simpson clonality was calculated as the square root of Simpson's diversity index across productive rearrangements. Drawn from immuneACCESS, this table holds only the in-frame rearrangements with V and J called that TCRdb kept. Clones are partly lost; checked studies trace under half to an unresolved V gene and leave the rest unexplained. V and J calls and clone size follow that table, whereas D and trimming were derived from the DNA. In all, the sample holds about 300,000 clones, and roughly 91% of those were seen once. Less than 3.5% of the sample rests with the top ten.

The chain joins TRBV11-2 to TRBJ1-2; 8 central nucleotides agree with TRBD1. What was sequenced was PBMCs or T cells enriched from blood (not recorded which). The receptor was isolated from a woman between 45 and 60 years old who had been exposed to COVID-19. The nucleotide sequence is TGTGCCAGCAGCACAGCCGGGACAGGACCTAACTATGGCTACACCTTC. It specifies CASSTAGTGPNYGYTF.